These 26 T cell receptor beta chains were sequenced from one sample in a study of shared clonotypes between healthy human individuals. The repertoire was sequenced with immunoSEQ multiplex PCR; TCRdb's copy has only in-frame clones and lacks some. The sample gives 150,000 to 200,000 clones, approximately 92% of which show up once; 0.067% is in the top ten. The sequencing input was naive CD4+ T cells sorted from blood. Stated subset: CD45RA+ positively selected. The receptors originated from a woman between 25 and 40 years old in good health.

The chain joins TRBV6-5 to TRBJ2-5, with TRBD1 as a possible D gene (5 bases). The DNA end is a closer match to TRBJ2-7, so the J assignment may be wrong. This CDR3 region has 15 residues. Germline assignment: CDR1 MNHEY and CDR2 SVGAGI. The CDR3 nucleotides are TGTGCCAGCAGTTACTCAAAGGGGATTGTCCACGAGCAGTACTTC. It specifies CASSYSKGIVHEQYF.

This CDR3 reads CASSLSQGYNEKLFF. CDR3 nucleotide sequence: TGTGCCAGCAGTTTATCACAGGGATATAATGAAAAACTGTTTTTT. The chain employs TRBV28 and TRBJ1-4; D might be TRBD1 (6 bases). V lost 1 base and J 4 bases, leaving 10 bases between the germline ends. This CDR3 is 15 amino acids long. Germline V gene sequence: CDR1 MDHEN, CDR2 SYDVKM.

The gene calls are TRBV5-4 and TRBJ2-3; possible D gene TRBD1, 6 bases. Germline CDR1 and CDR2: SGHNT and YYREEE (reference sequence). Deletions cut 2 bases from V and 1 base from J, with 14 bases between. The CDR3 runs 16 residues. CDR3 coding DNA: TGTGCCAGCAGCTTAAAAGTACAGGGCGGCACAGATACGCAGTATTTT. Protein sequence: CASSLKVQGGTDTQYF. Variable domain in full (rest from reference TRBV5-4 and TRBJ2-3): ETGVTQSPTHLIKTRGQQVTLRCSSQSGHNTVSWYQQALGQGPQFIFQYYREEENGRGNFPPRFSGLQFPNYSSELNVNALELDDSALYLCASSLKVQGGTDTQYFGPGTRLTVL.

This chain joins TRBV30 and TRBJ1-4; D perhaps matches TRBD1 (6 bases). The CDR3 extends over 14 amino acids. The ends were cut back, 4 bases at V and 8 bases at J, with 17 bases in the middle. Germline CDR1 and CDR2: GTSNPN and SVGIG (reference sequence). Here the CDR3 reads CAWKGTGAGEKLFF. The CDR3 DNA follows: TGTGCCTGGAAAGGAACGGGGGCTGGCGAAAAACTGTTTTTT.

The gene calls are TRBV4-2 and TRBJ2-7; 9 bases align to TRBD2. Germline V gene lookup returns CDR1 LGHNA and CDR2 YNFKEQ. J lost 2 bases, V lost 4 bases, and 15 bases had no gene match. There are 18 residues in the CDR3. For the CDR3, the DNA is TGTGCCAGCAGCCCGGGGGGGCTAGCGGGAAATCGGGCCTACGAGCAGTACTTC. Protein product: CASSPGGLAGNRAYEQYF.

The chain links TRBV18 to TRBJ2-7; no clear D gene. The CDR3 is made up of 15 amino acids. Trimming left V 0 bases short and J 2 bases short, with 11 bases between. Germline V gene lookup returns CDR1 KGHSH and CDR2 LQKENI. The CDR3 region has the DNA TGTGCCAGCTCACCACCTTCACGGAATACCTACGAGCAGTACTTC. This sequence encodes CASSPPSRNTYEQYF.

This chain uses TRBV19 with TRBJ2-5; D call uncertain. With the DNA end fitting TRBJ2-7 better, the J assignment may be wrong. The length of the CDR3 is 15 residues. The germline V gene encodes CDR1 LNHDA and CDR2 SQIVND (reference sequence). DNA for the CDR3: TGTGCCAGTAGTAAATTTTCGGCTGGGTCCTACGAGCAGTACTTC. It is translated as CASSKFSAGSYEQYF.

The V call is TRBV5-1, the J call TRBJ2-3; D possibly corresponds to TRBD2 (5 bases). Between the trimmed V and J ends, which lost 3 bases and 2 bases, there was a span of 10 bases. From germline, CDR1 is SGHRS and CDR2 YFSETQ. There are 14 residues in the CDR3. DNA for the CDR3: TGCGCCAGCAGCTCGCGGGCGGACACAGATACGCAGTATTTT. Translating it yields CASSSRADTDTQYF.

This clone was observed a single time. This sequence joins TRBV18 and TRBJ1-3; D not resolved. Trimming took off 2 bases at V and 4 bases at J, with 9 bases between the two ends. The CDR3 has 14 residues. Germline values: CDR1 KGHSH, CDR2 LQKENI. The CDR3 loop reads CASSPKGVGNTIYF. Here the CDR3 DNA reads TGTGCCAGCTCACCAAAGGGTGTCGGAAACACCATATATTTT.

This chain links TRBV4-1 with TRBJ1-6; D is ambiguous. V was shortened by 0 bases and J by 9 bases, with 15 bases between the two germline ends. The CDR3 sequence is 16 residues long. Germline CDR1 reads MGHRA; CDR2 reads YSYEKL. The CDR3 bases are TGCGCCAGCAGCCAAGATCCGGCAGGTTTGACTTCACCCCTCCACTTT. Translated: CASSQDPAGLTSPLHF.

J is TRBJ2-7 and V is TRBV5-4, with 9 bases matching TRBD2. The CDR3 is made up of 16 amino acids. Germline V lookup: CDR1 SGHNT, CDR2 YYREEE (reference sequence). The V gene end was trimmed by 4 bases and the J gene end by 5 bases; junction bases not matched to a gene: 13. The CDR3 bases are TGTGCCAGCAGCGTATACGGCGGGAGGGTTCTTGACGAGCAGTACTTC. Translated: CASSVYGGRVLDEQYF.

This chain links TRBV5-1 with TRBJ1-4; a weak D match, TRBD1 (6 bases). The germline CDR1 and CDR2 sequences are SGHRS and YFSETQ. Trimming shortened V by 2 bases and J by 8 bases, and 16 bases separated the two germline ends. This CDR3 is built from 15 residues. CDR3 bases: TGCGCCAGCAGCTTACCGGAGGGGGGCGGCGAAAAACTGTTTTTT. Protein: CASSLPEGGGEKLFF.

This chain connects TRBV7-7 to TRBJ2-5; 7 nucleotides match TRBD1. The last part of the DNA fits TRBJ2-7 better; the J call may be wrong. Germline V gives CDR1 SSHAT, CDR2 FNYEAQ (reference sequence). The CDR3 spans 15 residues. The CDR3 reads CASSLGVGQEYEQYF. The CDR3, as DNA: TGTGCCAGCAGCTTAGGTGTAGGACAGGAGTACGAGCAGTACTTC.

The chain recombines TRBV2 with TRBJ1-5; 8 bases align to TRBD1. This CDR3 contains 13 residues. From germline, CDR1 is SNHLY and CDR2 FYNNEI. V gave up 6 bases and J gave up 4 bases; unmatched junction bases: 2. DNA of the CDR3: TGTGCCAGCAGGCGGACAGGGAATCAGCCCCAGCATTTT. It specifies CASRRTGNQPQHF.

The V and J genes are TRBV5-1 and TRBJ2-7; 16 bases line up with TRBD2. The V gene end was trimmed by 4 bases and the J gene end by 5 bases; junction bases not matched to a gene: 6. From germline, CDR1 is SGHRS and CDR2 YFSETQ. This CDR3 is 16 amino acids long. Here the CDR3 reads CASSLGLAGGPDEQYF. The CDR3 DNA reads TGCGCCAGCAGCCTGGGACTAGCGGGAGGGCCCGACGAGCAGTACTTC.

The gene calls are TRBV19 and TRBJ2-1; tentatively, D is TRBD2 (5 bases). The germline V gene has CDR1 LNHDA and CDR2 SQIVND (reference sequence). This CDR3 is built from 15 residues. V lost 10 bases and J lost 0, with 16 bases in between. The CDR3 DNA reads TGTGCCATACAGATGGCGGGTAGCTCCTACAATGAGCAGTTCTTC. Translated, it gives CAIQMAGSSYNEQFF.

The chain links TRBV19 to TRBJ2-3; 9 bases agree with TRBD2. CDR3 size: 13 residues. Germline loops: CDR1 LNHDA, CDR2 SQIVND (reference sequence). With 9 bases clipped from V and 5 bases from J, the junction kept 6 bases outside the gene matches. CDR3 nucleotide sequence: TGTGCCAGCTCGCGGGAGGGCCAAGATACGCAGTATTTT. This sequence encodes CASSREGQDTQYF.

V usage is TRBV28 and J usage is TRBJ2-5; D possibly matches TRBD1 or TRBD2 (6 bases each). V was clipped by 5 bases and J by 6 bases, with 13 bases between them. This CDR3 region has 13 residues. Germline loops: CDR1 MDHEN, CDR2 SYDVKM. The DNA of the CDR3 is TGTGCCAGCAGTGTGACGGGGGCGAAGACCCAGTACTTC. Its translation is CASSVTGAKTQYF.

The chain carries TRBV18 and TRBJ2-7, with 9 nucleotides matching TRBD1. The V and J ends lost 3 bases and 4 bases, in that order; junction bases with no gene match: 13. The CDR3 spans 17 residues. The germline CDR1 and CDR2 sequences are KGHSH and LQKENI. CDR3 bases: TGTGCCAGCTCACCCGAACCAGGGACAGGGTGGTGGTACGAGCAGTACTTC. As protein: CASSPEPGTGWWYEQYF.

The chain links TRBV6-4 to TRBJ2-3, with D possibly being TRBD1 (5 bases). This CDR3 has 14 amino acids. V shed 6 bases and J shed 1 base, with 11 bases lying between them. The germline gives CDR1 MRHNA, CDR2 SNTAGT. For the CDR3, the DNA is TGTGCCAGCAGAGTGGGGCAGGGCACAGATACGCAGTATTTT. Its translation: CASRVGQGTDTQYF.

This rearrangement joins TRBV5-4 to TRBJ2-5; D remains ambiguous. Looked up from germline, CDR1 is SGHNT and CDR2 is YYREEE (reference sequence). Between the trimmed V and J ends, which lost 2 bases and 11 bases, there was a span of 19 bases. The length of the CDR3 is 14 residues. Here the CDR3 reads CASSFSSPGREQYF. Here the CDR3 DNA reads TGTGCCAGCAGCTTCAGTTCCCCAGGAAGAGAGCAGTACTTC. Full variable domain (missing parts from reference TRBV5-4 and TRBJ2-5): ETGVTQSPTHLIKTRGQQVTLRCSSQSGHNTVSWYQQALGQGPQFIFQYYREEENGRGNFPPRFSGLQFPNYSSELNVNALELDDSALYLCASSFSSPGREQYFGPGTRLLVL.

V gene TRBV19 combines with J gene TRBJ2-5; 8 positions match TRBD1. Matching the DNA end better, TRBJ2-7 makes the J call doubtful. This CDR3 is 15 amino acids long. CDR1 and CDR2 from the germline V gene are LNHDA and SQIVND (reference sequence). CDR3 region: CASSARTGIPYEQYF. As DNA, the CDR3 is TGTGCCAGTAGCGCCCGGACAGGGATACCCTACGAGCAGTACTTC.

The chain employs TRBV5-4 and TRBJ1-3, with D unresolved. V shed 2 bases and J shed 4 bases, with 4 bases lying between them. Per germline, CDR1 SGHNT and CDR2 YYREEE (reference sequence). This CDR3 is built from 12 residues. CDR3 nucleotide sequence: TGTGCCAGCAGCTTTTTGGGAAACACCATATATTTT. It encodes CASSFLGNTIYF.

The chain couples TRBV18 to TRBJ2-7; 7 positions agree with TRBD1. V shed 3 bases and J 4 bases; nucleotides not matched to a gene: 6. Germline V lookup: CDR1 KGHSH, CDR2 LQKENI. This CDR3 is built from 14 residues. The CDR3 DNA sequence: TGTGCCAGCTCACCGATCACAGGGGTATACGAGCAGTACTTC. This gives the protein CASSPITGVYEQYF.

The chain is built from TRBV19 and TRBJ2-5; D not resolved. The J call may not be correct, given that the DNA end is closer to TRBJ2-7. The CDR3 is 15 residues long. The germline V gene encodes CDR1 LNHDA and CDR2 SQIVND (reference sequence). The CDR3 loop is CASSIGRSSSYEQYF. CDR3 DNA: TGTGCCAGTAGTATCGGGCGCTCGAGCTCCTACGAGCAGTACTTC.

The V call is TRBV28, the J call TRBJ1-5; TRBD1 agrees at 9 bases. There are 14 residues in the CDR3. The trim removed 6 bases at V and 5 bases at J, leaving 5 bases unmatched. The germline gives CDR1 MDHEN, CDR2 SYDVKM. The CDR3 DNA sequence: TGTGCCAGCAGCCTCGGACAGGGGTATCAGCCCCAGCATTTT. Its protein product is CASSLGQGYQPQHF.